These 20 T cell receptor beta chains came from one sample sequenced in a study of shared clonotypes between healthy human individuals. Method: immunoSEQ multiplex PCR; TCRdb's copy keeps in-frame clones and lacks some. This table holds over a million clones, roughly 96% found once. The sample comprised naive CD4+ T cells sorted from blood. The subset denotes: CD45RA+ positively selected. These receptors came from a man aged 25-45 years in good health.

The J gene is TRBJ2-1, the V gene TRBV5-1, with 11 positions matching TRBD1. The CDR3 is 16 residues long. The germline V gene has CDR1 SGHRS and CDR2 YFSETQ. J lost 8 bases, V lost 3 bases, and 10 bases had no gene match. The CDR3 is CASSSQGTGGQDEQFF. The CDR3 coding sequence is TGCGCCAGCAGCTCCCAGGGGACAGGGGGTCAAGATGAGCAGTTCTTC.

V and J are TRBV2 and TRBJ2-4; the D is unclear. The CDR3 has 15 residues. V lost 1 base, J lost 1 base, and 8 bases lay in between. Germline lookup yields CDR1 SNHLY and CDR2 FYNNEI. The chain's CDR3 is CASSEEFLAKNIQYF. DNA of the CDR3: TGTGCCAGCAGTGAAGAATTCTTGGCCAAAAACATTCAGTACTTC.

The V call is TRBV5-4, the J call TRBJ1-3; no definite D call. Germline-derived CDR1 and CDR2 are SGHNT and YYREEE (reference sequence). V was pared by 4 bases and J by 4 bases, with 9 bases between. CDR3 size: 13 residues. The CDR3 here is CASSTKQGNTIYF. CDR3 bases: TGTGCCAGCAGCACCAAACAGGGAAACACCATATATTTT. Combining the CDR3 with reference TRBV5-4 and TRBJ1-3 gives the whole variable domain ETGVTQSPTHLIKTRGQQVTLRCSSQSGHNTVSWYQQALGQGPQFIFQYYREEENGRGNFPPRFSGLQFPNYSSELNVNALELDDSALYLCASSTKQGNTIYFGEGSWLTVV.

The rearrangement joins TRBV30 to TRBJ1-1; 7 nucleotides line up with TRBD1. Germline V gives CDR1 GTSNPN, CDR2 SVGIG (reference sequence). V shed 0 bases and J 5 bases; nucleotides not matched to a gene: 9. The CDR3 runs 15 residues. The CDR3 region has the DNA TGTGCCTGGAGTGTACCAGGGGGACGGGGGACTGAAGCTTTCTTT. Its protein product is CAWSVPGGRGTEAFF.

V and J are TRBV5-1 and TRBJ2-5; D is uncertain. Germline lookup yields CDR1 SGHRS and CDR2 YFSETQ. This CDR3 is built from 14 residues. With 5 bases removed from V and 2 bases from J, the gap between germline ends came to 13 bases. CDR3 nucleotide sequence: TGCGCCAGCAGACTGGATGCCCTACAAGAGACCCAGTACTTC. Amino acids: CASRLDALQETQYF.

The chain couples TRBV27 to TRBJ2-5; D gene ambiguous. With the DNA end fitting TRBJ2-7 better, the J assignment may be wrong. Germline CDR1 MNHEY, CDR2 SMNVEV (reference sequence). The CDR3 runs to 15 residues. In DNA form, the CDR3 reads TGTGCCAGCAGTCGTAAGGGTTTAGGAACCTACGAGCAGTACTTC. This gives the protein CASSRKGLGTYEQYF.

The chain carries TRBV6-5 and TRBJ2-7; weak D call: TRBD1 (6 bases). Germline V gene sequence: CDR1 MNHEY, CDR2 SVGAGI. V was clipped by 0 bases and J by 2 bases, with 11 bases between them. The CDR3 covers 15 residues. CDR3 protein: CASSYSKGQTYEQYF. The CDR3 nucleotides read TGTGCCAGCAGTTACTCTAAGGGACAAACCTACGAGCAGTACTTC.

J is TRBJ1-2 and V is TRBV4-1; D not resolved. The germline V gene has CDR1 MGHRA and CDR2 YSYEKL. The CDR3 runs to 16 residues. Trimming pared 6 bases from V and 4 bases from J, leaving 21 bases between. The CDR3 here is CASSPPFRKRVYGYTF. CDR3 bases: TGCGCCAGCAGTCCCCCCTTTAGGAAGCGGGTCTATGGCTACACCTTC.

V gene TRBV7-9 combines with J gene TRBJ2-1; 15 bases align to TRBD2. The V and J ends lost 6 bases and 2 bases, in that order; junction bases with no gene match: 11. Germline CDR1 is SEHNR and CDR2 is FQNEAQ (reference sequence). This CDR3 has 19 amino acids. CDR3: CASSPTGLAGGITYNEQFF. The DNA of the CDR3 is TGTGCCAGCAGTCCTACGGGACTAGCGGGAGGTATAACCTACAATGAGCAGTTCTTC.

CDR3 coding DNA: TGTGCCAGCAGCTATATACCGGGACAGGGGGTTGGCTACACCTTC. This gives the protein CASSYIPGQGVGYTF. The rearrangement links TRBV28 to TRBJ1-2, with 11 nucleotides matching TRBD1. The CDR3 spans 15 residues. Germline assignment: CDR1 MDHEN and CDR2 SYDVKM. J gave up 7 bases and V 6 bases, and 10 bases lay outside the gene matches.

This chain links TRBV4-3 with TRBJ2-7; D may be TRBD2 (6 bases). CDR1 and CDR2 from the germline V gene are LGHNA and YSLEER. V was pared by 0 bases and J by 7 bases, with 16 bases between. The CDR3 contains 15 residues. The CDR3 region has the DNA TGCGCCAGCAGCCAAGAGCCGGCATGGGGAGGAGAGCAGTACTTC. Translation gives CASSQEPAWGGEQYF.

The V call is TRBV5-1, the J call TRBJ2-7; TRBD1 matches 9 bases. This CDR3 is built from 14 residues. The trim removed 2 bases at V and 5 bases at J, leaving 5 bases unmatched. CDR1 SGHRS and CDR2 YFSETQ come from the germline V gene. The CDR3 spells CASSLWDRENEQYF. Written as DNA, the CDR3 is TGCGCCAGCAGCTTATGGGACAGGGAGAACGAGCAGTACTTC.

V is TRBV18 and J is TRBJ2-1, with D possibly being TRBD1 or TRBD2 (6 bases each). This CDR3 contains 19 residues. Germline V lookup: CDR1 KGHSH, CDR2 LQKENI. V shed 1 base and J shed 7 bases, with 26 bases lying between them. CDR3 DNA sequence: TGTGCCAGCTCACCACGGAGGTTCGGGGCGCTCGGAGGGGGGAATGAGCAGTTCTTC. It codes for CASSPRRFGALGGGNEQFF.

This chain's CDR3 is CASSRIPGYNEQFF. CDR3 coding DNA: TGTGCCAGCAGCAGAATCCCCGGGTACAATGAGCAGTTCTTC. The V and J genes are TRBV7-8 and TRBJ2-1; D is uncertain. This CDR3 region has 14 residues. The germline V gene encodes CDR1 SGHVS and CDR2 FQNEAQ. The V and J ends lost 5 bases and 4 bases respectively, with 12 bases between them.

The rearrangement joins TRBV28 to TRBJ1-2; 9 bases map to TRBD1. Germline values: CDR1 MDHEN, CDR2 SYDVKM. The CDR3 has 13 amino acids. The V and J ends lost 5 bases and 8 bases, in that order; junction bases with no gene match: 6. The CDR3 nucleotides read TGTGCCAGCAGTCCAGGACAGGGGTTAGGCTACACCTTC. This gives the protein CASSPGQGLGYTF.

V usage is TRBV5-6 and J usage is TRBJ1-1, with TRBD1 matching over 10 bases. The CDR3 loop spans 14 amino acids. CDR1 is SGHDT and CDR2 is YYEEEE in the germline V gene. The trim removed 2 bases at V and 5 bases at J, leaving 3 bases unmatched. The CDR3, as DNA: TGTGCCAGCAGCTTCTGGGACAGGGGAACTGAAGCTTTCTTT. Its protein product is CASSFWDRGTEAFF. Using reference TRBV5-6 and TRBJ1-1 for the parts outside the CDR3, the full variable domain is DAGVTQSPTHLIKTRGQQVTLRCSPKSGHDTVSWYQQALGQGPQFIFQYYEEEERQRGNFPDRFSGHQFPNYSSELNVNALLLGDSALYLCASSFWDRGTEAFFGQGTRLTVV.

This clone was seen a single time. V gene TRBV4-1 combines with J gene TRBJ1-1; no reliable D call. The CDR3 contains 13 residues. Germline CDR1 MGHRA, CDR2 YSYEKL. The V gene lost 6 bases and the J gene lost 0 bases, with 8 bases spanning the gap. The CDR3 loop reads CASRSSMNTEAFF. The CDR3 DNA is TGCGCCAGCAGATCTTCGATGAACACTGAAGCTTTCTTT.

Of note for this clone: Other DNA sequences from this sample encode an identical CDR3 as well. This sequence joins TRBV18 and TRBJ1-5, with unresolved D. Trimming pared 2 bases from V and 4 bases from J, leaving 6 bases between. This CDR3 comprises 13 residues. Germline loops: CDR1 KGHSH, CDR2 LQKENI. In DNA, the CDR3 is TGTGCCAGCTCACCAGGCAGAAATCAGCCCCAGCATTTT. Translation: CASSPGRNQPQHF.

V usage is TRBV5-1 and J usage is TRBJ1-2, with 11 bases that match TRBD1. Germline loops: CDR1 SGHRS, CDR2 YFSETQ. The junction had 11 bases not matched to a gene; V was cut back by 2 bases and J by 8 bases. The CDR3 extends over 16 amino acids. In nucleotides, the CDR3 is TGCGCCAGCAGCTTTGGTGGGACAGGGGGACCCAGGGGCTACACCTTC. It translates to CASSFGGTGGPRGYTF.

The chain employs TRBV2 and TRBJ2-3, with 12 positions matching TRBD2. The V segment lost 5 bases and the J segment 7 bases; nucleotides outside the gene matches: 4. The CDR3 consists of 14 residues. Germline V gene lookup returns CDR1 SNHLY and CDR2 FYNNEI. CDR3 sequence: CASSLTSGSHTQYF. Written as DNA, the CDR3 is TGTGCCAGCAGTTTGACTAGCGGGAGCCATACGCAGTATTTT.